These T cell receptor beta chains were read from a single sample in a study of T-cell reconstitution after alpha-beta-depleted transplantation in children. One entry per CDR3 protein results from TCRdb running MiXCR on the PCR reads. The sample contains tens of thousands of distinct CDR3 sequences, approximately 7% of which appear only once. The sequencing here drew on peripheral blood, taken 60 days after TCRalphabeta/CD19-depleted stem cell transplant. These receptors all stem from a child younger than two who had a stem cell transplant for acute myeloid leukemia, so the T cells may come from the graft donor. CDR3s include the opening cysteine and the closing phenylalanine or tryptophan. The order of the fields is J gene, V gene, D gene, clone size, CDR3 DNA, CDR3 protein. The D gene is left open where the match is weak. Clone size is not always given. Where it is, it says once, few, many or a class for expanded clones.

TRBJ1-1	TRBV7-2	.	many	TGTGCCAGCAGCTCGTCGGGGACCGAAGCTTTCTTT	CASSSSGTEAFF
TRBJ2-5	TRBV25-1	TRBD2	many	TGTGCCAGCAGTGAATTGGGGGAGGGAGAGACCCAGTACTTC	CASSELGEGETQYF
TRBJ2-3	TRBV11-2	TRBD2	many	TGTGCCAGCAGCTTAGTACTAGCGAGAACAGATACGCAGTATTTT	CASSLVLARTDTQYF
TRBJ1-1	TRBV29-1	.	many	TGCAGCGTTGACAGGGGGAACACTGAAGCTTTCTTT	CSVDRGNTEAFF
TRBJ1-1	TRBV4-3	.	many	TGCGCCAGCAGCCTATGGGAGGGGATTGACACTGAAGCTTTCTTT	CASSLWEGIDTEAFF
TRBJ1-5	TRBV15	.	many	TGTGCCACCAGGCCCGCGGGGAATCAGCCCCAGCATTTT	CATRPAGNQPQHF
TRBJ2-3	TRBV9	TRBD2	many	TGTGCCAGCAGCTCCGAACCGGGACTAGCAAGAGATACGCAGTATTTT	CASSSEPGLARDTQYF
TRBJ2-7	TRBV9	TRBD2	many	TGTGCCAGCAGCAGGACTAGTTTCCACGAGCAGTACTTC	CASSRTSFHEQYF
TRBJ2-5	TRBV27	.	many	TGTGCCAGCAGTTTCTGGGGGGCTGATAAACGGGAGACCCAGTACTTC	CASSFWGADKRETQYF
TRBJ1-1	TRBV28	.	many	TGTGCCAGCAGTCACGCTTTGAACACTGAAGCTTTCTTT	CASSHALNTEAFF
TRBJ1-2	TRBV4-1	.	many	TGCGCCAGCAGCCCCCGGGACCGAAATTATGGCTACACCTTC	CASSPRDRNYGYTF
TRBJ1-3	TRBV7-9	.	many	TGTGCCAGCAGCTGGAGGCACTTGAATTTT	CASSWRHLNF
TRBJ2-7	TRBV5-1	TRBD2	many	TGCGCCAGCAGGGAAACTAGCGGGATTGCCTACGAGCAGTACTTC	CASRETSGIAYEQYF
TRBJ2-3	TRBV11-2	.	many	TGTGCCAGCAGCCACGAGGTAGCCTCAGATACGCAGTATTTT	CASSHEVASDTQYF
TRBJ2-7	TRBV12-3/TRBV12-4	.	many	TGTGCCAGCAGTCTTGACATGGGGGGCGAGCAGTACTTC	CASSLDMGGEQYF
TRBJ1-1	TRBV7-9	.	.	TGTGCCAGCAGCGGCGGGTGGACTGAAGCTTTCTTT	CASSGGWTEAFF
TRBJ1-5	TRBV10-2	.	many	TGCGCCAGCAATGTTCAGAATCAGCCCCAGCATTTT	CASNVQNQPQHF
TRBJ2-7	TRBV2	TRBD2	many	TGTGCCATCCACAGGGGAACTAGCGGGGGGCCAATGTCCTACGAGCAGTACTTC	CAIHRGTSGGPMSYEQYF
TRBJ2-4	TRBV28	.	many	TGTGCCAGCAGTTTTCGGGCAGGGGCCCCCCGTGCTAAAAACATTCAGTACTTC	CASSFRAGAPRAKNIQYF
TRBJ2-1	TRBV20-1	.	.	TGCAGTGTCTGGGGAAGGGCGCTGGGGGTCTCCTACAATGAGCAGTTCTTC	CSVWGRALGVSYNEQFF
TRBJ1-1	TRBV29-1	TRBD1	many	TGCAGCACCCCGGGACAGGCTTTAATGAACACTGAAGCTTTCTTT	CSTPGQALMNTEAFF
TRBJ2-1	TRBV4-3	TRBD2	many	TGCGCCAGCAGCCAAGATTTTGGAGCGGGAGAGTTCTACAATGAGCAGTTCTTC	CASSQDFGAGEFYNEQFF
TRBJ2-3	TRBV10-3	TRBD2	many	TGTGCCATCAGTGAGTCGAAAACTAGCGGGGGCCTAAAATCTAGCACAGATACGCAGTATTTT	CAISESKTSGGLKSSTDTQYF
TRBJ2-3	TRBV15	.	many	TGTGCCACCAGCCCAAGCAGGGCCACAGATACGCAGTATTTT	CATSPSRATDTQYF
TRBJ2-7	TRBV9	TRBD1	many	TGTGCCAGCTCGGGTAGGGGGACAGGCCCCTACGAGCAGTACTTC	CASSGRGTGPYEQYF
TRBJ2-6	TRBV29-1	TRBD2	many	TGCAGCGTTGCGGGGGGATTCTCTGGGGCCAACGTCCTGACTTTC	CSVAGGFSGANVLTF
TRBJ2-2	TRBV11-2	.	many	TGTGCCAGCAGTTTCGTTCGTACGTCACTCACCGGGGAGCTGTTTTTT	CASSFVRTSLTGELFF
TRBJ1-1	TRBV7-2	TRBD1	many	TGTGCCAGCAGCTACCGACAGGGCAGTACTGAAGCTTTCTTT	CASSYRQGSTEAFF
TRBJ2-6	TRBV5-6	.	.	TGTGCCAGCAGCCGGGGTGCAGGGGCCAACGTCCTGACTTTC	CASSRGAGANVLTF
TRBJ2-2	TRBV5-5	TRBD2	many	TGTGCCAGCAGGCCCGGGACTAGCGGGAGACGGGACACCGGGGAGCTGTTTTTT	CASRPGTSGRRDTGELFF
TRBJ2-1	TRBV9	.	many	TGTGCCAGCAGCCCCCCCGTCGGGGGACACTACAATGAGCAGTTCTTC	CASSPPVGGHYNEQFF
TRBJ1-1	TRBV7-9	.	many	TGTGCCAGCAGCCGGGGGGCGAACACTGAAGCTTTCTTT	CASSRGANTEAFF
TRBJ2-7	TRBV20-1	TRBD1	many	TGCAGTGCTAGAGACCGGACAGGGAGCTCCTACGAGCAGTACTTC	CSARDRTGSSYEQYF
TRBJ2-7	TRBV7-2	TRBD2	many	TGTGCCAGCAGCTTAGGGCCCCCTAGCGGGGCTTACGAGCAGTACTTC	CASSLGPPSGAYEQYF
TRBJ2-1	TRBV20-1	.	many	TGCAGTGCTAGTAGTCTGGATCGCTCCTACAATGAGCAGTTCTTC	CSASSLDRSYNEQFF
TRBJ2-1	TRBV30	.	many	TGTGGGGGCGGGCCTAACAATGAGCAGTTCTTC	CGGGPNNEQFF
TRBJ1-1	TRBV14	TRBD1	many	TGTGCCAGCAGCCAAGGAGGGACAGGGGGCTTGAGCACTGAAGCTTTCTTT	CASSQGGTGGLSTEAFF
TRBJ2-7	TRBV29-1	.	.	TGCAGCGTTGGGTTGGGGGGTCGATACGAGCAGTACTTC	CSVGLGGRYEQYF
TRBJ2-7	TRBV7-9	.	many	TGTGCCAGCAGCTTAGAGGCAGGCTACGAGCAGTACTTC	CASSLEAGYEQYF
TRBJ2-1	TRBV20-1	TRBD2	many	TGCAGTGCTAGACAGCGGGAGTCTCCCCATTTAATGGGCTCCTACAATGAGCAGTTCTTC	CSARQRESPHLMGSYNEQFF
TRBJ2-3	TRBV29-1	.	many	TGCAGCGTTGCCATAGGAGGCAATGCAGATACGCAGTATTTT	CSVAIGGNADTQYF
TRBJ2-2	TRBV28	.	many	TGTGCCAGCAGTGATATAACTAACGCCCGTTTGAACACCGGGGAGCTGTTTTTT	CASSDITNARLNTGELFF
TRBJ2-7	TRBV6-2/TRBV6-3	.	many	TGTGCCAGCAGTTACGGGCTTTCCTACGAGCAGTACTTC	CASSYGLSYEQYF
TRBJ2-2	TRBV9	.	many	TGTGCCAGCAGCACCCACAGTGGGTCCGGGGAGCTGTTTTTT	CASSTHSGSGELFF
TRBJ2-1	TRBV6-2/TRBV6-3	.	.	TGTGCCAGCAGTTCTAGGGGTGGGGGGGGCCCCCTAAATGAGCAGTTCTTC	CASSSRGGGGPLNEQFF
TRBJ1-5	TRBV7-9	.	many	TGTGCCAGCAGCTCGGGGCCCAGCCATCAGCCCCAGCATTTT	CASSSGPSHQPQHF
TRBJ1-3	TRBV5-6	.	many	TGTGCCAGCAGCGCAGGGGTTCGCTCTGGAAACACCATATATTTT	CASSAGVRSGNTIYF
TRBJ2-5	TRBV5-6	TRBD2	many	TGTGCCAGCAGCTTGGCGGTAGCGGGAGCTCTGGAGACCCAGTACTTC	CASSLAVAGALETQYF
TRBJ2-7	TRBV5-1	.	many	TGCGCCAGCAGCCCGGTGATAGGACGAACATCCTACGAGCAGTACTTC	CASSPVIGRTSYEQYF
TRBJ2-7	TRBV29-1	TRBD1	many	TGCAGCGTTGACGGGACAGGGGTGAGCGAGCAGTACTTC	CSVDGTGVSEQYF